Described below is a single T cell receptor beta chain sequence and its context. Its cognate antigen is unknown. V lost 2 bases to trimming and J lost 4 bases, with 12 bases between them. The CDR3 loop spans 15 amino acids. Looked up from germline, CDR1 is MNHNS and CDR2 is SASEGT. The input for sorted-subset replicate PCRs was 150 to 200 ng DNA, 30,000 or so T cell genomes. Source study methods: Because ImmunoSEQ provided only junction sequences with no quality scores, the filtering differed. Assay used: immunoSEQ multiplex PCR; TCRdb lists only in-frame clones, some missing. The DNA was the basis for D and trimming; V, J and clone size are from that table. The sample lists roughly 2.6 million clones, around nine tenths seen once, with under 0.15% in the top ten. The sample is drawn from a study of shared clonotypes between healthy human individuals. Study-level points and caveats: It was the non-shared clonotypes that had lower generation probabilities than clonotypes shared by all four donors. Sharing across four donors was highest in naive CD4 (approximately 5%) and lowest in memory CD8 (0.4%).

Input material: naive CD4+ T cells sorted from blood. This sample's subset: CD45RA+ positively selected. The origin of this receptor is a man between 18 and 35 years old in good health. The genes are TRBV6-1 and TRBJ1-5; D ambiguous. The CDR3 region has the DNA TGTGCCAGCAGTGAATCTGGCGGACTAAATCAGCCCCAGCATTTT. Protein: CASSESGGLNQPQHF.